The clone carrying this T cell receptor (beta chain) was observed a handful of times. The source of the sample is a study of radiotherapy plus CTLA-4 blockade in lung cancer. The repertoire was sequenced with immunoSEQ multiplex PCR; TCRdb's copy has only in-frame clones and lacks some. The table has about 40,000 clones, 60% to 80% seen once; the top ten hold around 9.6%. The CDR3 contains 13 residues. Trimming cost V 7 bases and J 0 bases, with 9 bases left between them. Looked up from germline, CDR1 is SNHLY and CDR2 is FYNNEI. Here the sequenced sample was peripheral blood, taken from a patient treated with radiotherapy plus ipilimumab. The J gene is TRBJ1-2, the V gene TRBV2; no clear D. The receptor was isolated from a human donor with non-small cell lung cancer who had stable disease on radiotherapy plus ipilimumab. CDR3 residues: CASNQRTNYGYTF. CDR3 sequence (DNA): TGTGCCAGCAATCAGAGGACTAACTATGGCTACACCTTC. Drawing the rest from reference TRBV2 and TRBJ1-2, the complete variable domain is EPEVTQTPSHQVTQMGQEVILRCVPISNHLYFYWYRQILGQKVEFLVSFYNNEISEKSEIFDDQFSVERPDGSNFTLKIRSTKLEDSAMYFCASNQRTNYGYTFGSGTRLTVV.